This TCR beta chain was retrieved from a study of cytomegalovirus exposure and HLA in healthy donors. Findings and limits, study-wide: The authors judged a highly shared variant cluster likely a sequencing artifact. Across donors, sequencing depth was assumed by presence/absence analyses to be roughly uniform. The investigators catalogued 164 TCR beta chains as cytomegalovirus-associated. For cytomegalovirus status, the classifier reportedly gave diagnoses with high specificity and sensitivity.

The PCR employed 60 Vbeta primers together with 13 Jbeta primers. Clones were read by immunoSEQ multiplex PCR, and TCRdb kept only the in-frame ones, dropping some. The sample has approximately 210,000 clones; roughly four fifths are singletons. Remarks on this clone: Its matching antigen is unknown.

The V and J ends lost 2 bases and 4 bases respectively, with 12 bases between them. The CDR3 runs to 15 residues. Germline V CDR1 and CDR2: LNHDA, SQIVND (reference sequence). This clonotype was sampled from a young man in good health and CMV-seronegative. V is TRBV19 and J is TRBJ2-1, with a possible D match to TRBD1 (6 bases). Sample: PBMCs. CDR3 in amino acids: CASSIPTGLYNEQFF. The CDR3 bases are TGTGCCAGTAGTATACCGACAGGTCTATACAATGAGCAGTTCTTC.